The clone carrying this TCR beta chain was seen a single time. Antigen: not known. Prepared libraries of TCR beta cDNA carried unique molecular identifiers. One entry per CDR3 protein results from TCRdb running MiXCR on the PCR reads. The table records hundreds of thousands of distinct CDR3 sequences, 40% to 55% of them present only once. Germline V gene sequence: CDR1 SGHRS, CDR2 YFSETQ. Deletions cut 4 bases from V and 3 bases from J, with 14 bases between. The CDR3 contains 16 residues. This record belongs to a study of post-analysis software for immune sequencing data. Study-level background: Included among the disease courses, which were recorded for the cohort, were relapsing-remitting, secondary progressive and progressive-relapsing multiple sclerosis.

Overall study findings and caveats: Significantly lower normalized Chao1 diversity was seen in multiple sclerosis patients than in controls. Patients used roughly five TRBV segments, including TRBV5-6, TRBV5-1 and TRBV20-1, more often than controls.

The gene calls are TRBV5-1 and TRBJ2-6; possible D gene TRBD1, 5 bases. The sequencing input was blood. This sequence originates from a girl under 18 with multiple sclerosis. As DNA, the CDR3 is TGCGCCAGCAGCACGAGCCAGGGTATTGGGGCCAACGTCCTGACTTTC. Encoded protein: CASSTSQGIGANVLTF. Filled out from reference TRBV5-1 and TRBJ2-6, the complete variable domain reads KAGVTQTPRYLIKTRGQQVTLSCSPISGHRSVSWYQQTPGQGLQFLFEYFSETQRNKGNFPGRFSGRQFSNSRSEMNVSTLELGDSALYLCASSTSQGIGANVLTFGAGSRLTVL.